This TCR beta chain was sequenced in a study of a mutant IDH1 vaccine in newly diagnosed glioma. Time point described: week 5, during vaccination. With topical imiquimod, each dose of the vaccine consisted of 300 ug of mutant IDH1 20-mer peptide. Profiling relied on immunoSEQ multiplex PCR, and the TCRdb table lists in-frame clones only, not all of them. The sample consists of roughly 39,000 clones, 70% to 80% of them appearing once. The V and J ends lost 6 bases and 0 bases respectively, with 12 bases between them. Germline CDR1 and CDR2: SGHTA and FQGNSA. CDR3 length: 15 amino acids. Comments on this clone: No antigen is known for it.

The genes are TRBV7-2 and TRBJ1-5; tentatively, D is TRBD1 (6 bases). This receptor was obtained from a man between 35 and 55 years old with glioma. The material was PBMCs, obtained from a glioma patient whose treatment included an IDH1 peptide vaccine. The CDR3 coding sequence is TGTGCCAGCAGTTCGGGGGGGCATAGCAATCAGCCCCAGCATTTT. Amino acid sequence: CASSSGGHSNQPQHF.